This T cell receptor (beta chain) was sequenced during a study of blood T cell repertoires in COVID-19. Whole-study context: From the United States, Italy and Spain came samples of acute and convalescent COVID-19. Sources were T cells, B-cell-depleted T cells, or PBMCs; the material itself was cDNA or gDNA.

Assay used: immunoSEQ multiplex PCR; TCRdb lists only in-frame clones, some missing. The sample contains around 140,000 clones, 87% of which appear only once. Trimming at V came to 1 base and at J to 5 bases, leaving 4 bases not matched to a gene. CDR1 is SGHNT, CDR2 YYREEE, per germline (reference sequence). The CDR3 is 14 amino acids. The source material was peripheral blood. The receptor's source is a man aged 45-65 years with active COVID-19. This chain uses TRBV5-4 with TRBJ2-5; 8 positions agree with TRBD2. The CDR3 coding sequence is TGTGCCAGCAGCTTGACTAGCGGTGGGGAGACCCAGTACTTC. Amino acids: CASSLTSGGETQYF.